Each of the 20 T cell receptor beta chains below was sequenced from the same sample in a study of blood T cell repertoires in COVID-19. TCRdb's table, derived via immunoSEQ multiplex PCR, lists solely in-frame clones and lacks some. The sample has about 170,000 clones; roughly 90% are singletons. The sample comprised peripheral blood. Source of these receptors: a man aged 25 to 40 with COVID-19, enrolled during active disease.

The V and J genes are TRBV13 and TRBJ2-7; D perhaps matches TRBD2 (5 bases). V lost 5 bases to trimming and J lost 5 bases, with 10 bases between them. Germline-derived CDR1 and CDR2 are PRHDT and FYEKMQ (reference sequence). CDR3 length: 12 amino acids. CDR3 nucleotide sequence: TGTGCCAGCAGCCGAACGGGGAACGAGCAGTACTTC. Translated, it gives CASSRTGNEQYF.

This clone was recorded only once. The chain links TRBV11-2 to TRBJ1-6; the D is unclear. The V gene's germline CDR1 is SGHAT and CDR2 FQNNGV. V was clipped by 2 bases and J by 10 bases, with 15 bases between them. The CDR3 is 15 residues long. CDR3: CASSLRLRLGSPLHF. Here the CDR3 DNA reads TGTGCCAGCAGCTTACGATTACGACTAGGGTCACCCCTCCACTTT. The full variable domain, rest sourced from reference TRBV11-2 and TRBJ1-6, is EAGVAQSPRYKIIEKRQSVAFWCNPISGHATLYWYQQILGQGPKLLIQFQNNGVVDDSQLPKDRFSAERLKGVDSTLKIQPAKLEDSAVYLCASSLRLRLGSPLHFGNGTRLTVT.

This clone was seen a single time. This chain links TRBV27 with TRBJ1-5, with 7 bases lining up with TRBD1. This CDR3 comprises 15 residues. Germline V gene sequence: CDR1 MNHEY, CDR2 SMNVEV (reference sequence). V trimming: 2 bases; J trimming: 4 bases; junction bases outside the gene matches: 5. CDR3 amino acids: CASSLGGQWNQPQHF. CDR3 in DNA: TGTGCCAGCAGTTTAGGGGGACAGTGGAATCAGCCCCAGCATTTT.

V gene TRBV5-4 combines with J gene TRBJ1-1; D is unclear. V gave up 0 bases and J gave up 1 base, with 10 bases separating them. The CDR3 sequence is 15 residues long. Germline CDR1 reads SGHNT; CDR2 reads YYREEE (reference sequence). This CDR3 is CASSLAWGGNTEAFF. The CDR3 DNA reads TGTGCCAGCAGCTTGGCCTGGGGAGGGAACACTGAAGCTTTCTTT.

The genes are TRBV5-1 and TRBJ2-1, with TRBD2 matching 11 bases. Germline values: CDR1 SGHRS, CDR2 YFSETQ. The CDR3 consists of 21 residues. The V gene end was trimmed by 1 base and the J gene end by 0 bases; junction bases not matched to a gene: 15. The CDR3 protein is CASSLTSGRSSVFSSYNEQFF. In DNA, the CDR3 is TGCGCCAGCAGCTTGACTAGCGGGAGATCTTCTGTTTTTAGCTCCTACAATGAGCAGTTCTTC. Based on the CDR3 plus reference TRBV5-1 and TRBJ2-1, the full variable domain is KAGVTQTPRYLIKTRGQQVTLSCSPISGHRSVSWYQQTPGQGLQFLFEYFSETQRNKGNFPGRFSGRQFSNSRSEMNVSTLELGDSALYLCASSLTSGRSSVFSSYNEQFFGPGTRLTVL.

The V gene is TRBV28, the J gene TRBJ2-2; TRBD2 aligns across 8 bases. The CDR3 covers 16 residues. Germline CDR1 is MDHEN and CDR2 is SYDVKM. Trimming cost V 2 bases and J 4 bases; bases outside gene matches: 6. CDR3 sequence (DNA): TGTGCCAGCAGTTTACTCGGGACTAGTCTCACCGGGGAGCTGTTTTTT. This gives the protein CASSLLGTSLTGELFF.

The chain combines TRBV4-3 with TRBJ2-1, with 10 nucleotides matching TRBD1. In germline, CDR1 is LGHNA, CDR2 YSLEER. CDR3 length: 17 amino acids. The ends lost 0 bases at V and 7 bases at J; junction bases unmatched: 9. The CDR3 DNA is TGCGCCAGCAGCCAAGACCCGGGACAGGGGCGTTCAAATGAGCAGTTCTTC. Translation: CASSQDPGQGRSNEQFF.

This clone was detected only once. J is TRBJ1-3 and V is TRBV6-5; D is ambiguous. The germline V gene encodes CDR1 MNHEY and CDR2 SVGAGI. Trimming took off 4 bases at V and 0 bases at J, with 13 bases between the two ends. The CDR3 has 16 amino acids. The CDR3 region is CASSLGNIFSGNTIYF. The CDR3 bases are TGTGCCAGCAGTTTGGGCAATATCTTCTCTGGAAACACCATATATTTT.

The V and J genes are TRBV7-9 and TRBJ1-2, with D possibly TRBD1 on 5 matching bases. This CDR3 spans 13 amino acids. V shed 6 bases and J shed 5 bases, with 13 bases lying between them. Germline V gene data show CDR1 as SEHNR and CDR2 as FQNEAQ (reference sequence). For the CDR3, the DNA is TGTGCCAGCAGGGGGCCCTCCGGGTATGGCTACACCTTC. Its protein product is CASRGPSGYGYTF.

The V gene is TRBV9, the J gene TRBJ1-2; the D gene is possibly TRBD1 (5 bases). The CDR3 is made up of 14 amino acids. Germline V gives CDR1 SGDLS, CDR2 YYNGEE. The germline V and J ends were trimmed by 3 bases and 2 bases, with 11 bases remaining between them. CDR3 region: CASSGTLTNYGYTF. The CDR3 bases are TGTGCCAGCAGCGGGACACTGACGAACTATGGCTACACCTTC.

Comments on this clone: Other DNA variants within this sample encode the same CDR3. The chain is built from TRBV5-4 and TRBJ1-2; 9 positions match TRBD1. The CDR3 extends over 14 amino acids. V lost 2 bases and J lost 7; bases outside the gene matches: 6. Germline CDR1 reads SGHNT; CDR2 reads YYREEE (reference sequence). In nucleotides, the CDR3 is TGTGCCAGCAGCTTAGACAGGGGGAGAGGTGGCTACACCTTC. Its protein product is CASSLDRGRGGYTF.

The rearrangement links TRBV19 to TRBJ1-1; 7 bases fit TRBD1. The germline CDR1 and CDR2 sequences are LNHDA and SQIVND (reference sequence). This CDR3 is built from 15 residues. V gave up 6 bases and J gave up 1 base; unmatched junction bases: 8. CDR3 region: CASRGFGTANTEAFF. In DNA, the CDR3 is TGTGCCAGTAGGGGGTTTGGGACAGCGAACACTGAAGCTTTCTTT.

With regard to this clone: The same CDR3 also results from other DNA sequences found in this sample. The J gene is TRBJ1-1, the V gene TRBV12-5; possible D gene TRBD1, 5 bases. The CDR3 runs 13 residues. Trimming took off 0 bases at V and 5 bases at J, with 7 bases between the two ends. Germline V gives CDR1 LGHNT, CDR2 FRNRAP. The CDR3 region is CASGLVGGTEAFF. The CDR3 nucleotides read TGTGCTAGTGGTTTGGTTGGGGGGACTGAAGCTTTCTTT. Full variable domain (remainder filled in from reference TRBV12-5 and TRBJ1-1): DARVTQTPRHKVTEMGQEVTMRCQPILGHNTVFWYRQTMMQGLELLAYFRNRAPLDDSGMPKDRFSAEMPDATLATLKIQPSEPRDSAVYFCASGLVGGTEAFFGQGTRLTVV.

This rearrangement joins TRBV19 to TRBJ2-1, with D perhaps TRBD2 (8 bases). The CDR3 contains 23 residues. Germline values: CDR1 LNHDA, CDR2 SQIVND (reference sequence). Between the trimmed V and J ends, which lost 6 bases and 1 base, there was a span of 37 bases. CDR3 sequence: CASRRSGRGSFSWTSSSYNEQFF. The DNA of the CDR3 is TGTGCCAGTAGACGAAGCGGCAGGGGGTCGTTTAGTTGGACTAGCAGTTCCTACAATGAGCAGTTCTTC.

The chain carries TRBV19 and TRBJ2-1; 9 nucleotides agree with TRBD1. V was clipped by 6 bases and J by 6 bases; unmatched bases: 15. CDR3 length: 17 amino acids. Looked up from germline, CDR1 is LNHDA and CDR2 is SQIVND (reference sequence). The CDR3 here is CASSLTDVGTGFNEQFF. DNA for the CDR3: TGTGCCAGTAGCCTAACTGACGTAGGGACAGGGTTCAATGAGCAGTTCTTC.

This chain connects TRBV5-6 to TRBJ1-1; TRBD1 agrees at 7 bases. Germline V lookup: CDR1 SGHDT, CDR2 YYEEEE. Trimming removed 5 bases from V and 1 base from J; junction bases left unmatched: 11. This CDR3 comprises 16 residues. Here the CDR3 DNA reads TGTGCCAGCAGTACCGGGACAGCGGCGGGGAACACTGAAGCTTTCTTT. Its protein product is CASSTGTAAGNTEAFF.

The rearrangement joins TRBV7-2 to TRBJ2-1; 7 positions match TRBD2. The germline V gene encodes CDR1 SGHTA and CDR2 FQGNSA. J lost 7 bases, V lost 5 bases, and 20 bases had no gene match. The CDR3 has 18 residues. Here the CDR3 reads CASSTPTGGLPGVNEQFF. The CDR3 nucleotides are TGTGCCAGCAGCACTCCAACGGGAGGACTACCAGGAGTGAATGAGCAGTTCTTC.

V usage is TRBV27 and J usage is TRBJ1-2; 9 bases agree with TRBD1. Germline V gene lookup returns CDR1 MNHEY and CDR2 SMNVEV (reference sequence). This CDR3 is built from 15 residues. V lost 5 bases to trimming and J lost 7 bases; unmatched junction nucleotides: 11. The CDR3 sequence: CASSKTGGRDFGYTF. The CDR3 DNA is TGTGCCAGCAGTAAAACAGGGGGCAGAGACTTTGGCTACACCTTC.

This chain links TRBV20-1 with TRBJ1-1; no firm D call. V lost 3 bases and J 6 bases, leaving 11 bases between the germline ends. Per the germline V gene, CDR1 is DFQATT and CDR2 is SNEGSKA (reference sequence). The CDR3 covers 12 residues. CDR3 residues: CSASRGWAEAFF. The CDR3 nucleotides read TGCAGTGCTAGTAGAGGTTGGGCTGAAGCTTTCTTT.

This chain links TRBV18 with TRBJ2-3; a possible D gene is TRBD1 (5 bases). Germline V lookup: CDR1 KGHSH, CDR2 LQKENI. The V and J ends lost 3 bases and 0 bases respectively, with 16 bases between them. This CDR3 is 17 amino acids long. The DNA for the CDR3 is TGTGCCAGCTCACCTTTTCAGGGCGCGGACAGCACAGATACGCAGTATTTT. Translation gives CASSPFQGADSTDTQYF.